Below, 27 T cell receptor beta chains from the same sample are listed, as sequenced in a study of blood T cells in healthy people across ages. Through a sample-barcoded 5' primer and a J-beta primer mix, a second PCR was run for roughly 7 to 12 cycles. MiXCR, run by TCRdb on the 5' RACE reads, gives a single entry per CDR3 protein. The top ten hold approximately 20% of the sample, which has approximately 1,100,000 distinct CDR3 sequences, 40% to 50% seen once. The specimen was blood. These receptors all stem from a woman aged 55 to 70 in good health.

The rearrangement uses TRBV28 and TRBJ2-7; D ambiguous. The CDR3 runs 12 residues. V was trimmed by 2 bases and J by 6 bases, leaving 8 bases between them. Germline values: CDR1 MDHEN, CDR2 SYDVKM. The CDR3 is CASSLLLSEQYF. The CDR3 DNA is TGTGCCAGCAGTTTACTCCTTTCCGAGCAGTACTTC.

V usage is TRBV7-2 and J usage is TRBJ2-7, with 12 bases lining up with TRBD2. Trimming took 3 bases from V and 4 from J; bases not matched to a gene: 7. Germline lookup yields CDR1 SGHTA and CDR2 FQGNSA. CDR3 length equals 16 residues. CDR3 bases: TGTGCCAGCAGCTTCCAACTAGCGGGGGGCGTGTACGAGCAGTACTTC. This codes for CASSFQLAGGVYEQYF.

This sequence joins TRBV5-1 and TRBJ2-1; 13 bases are shared with TRBD2. Germline values: CDR1 SGHRS, CDR2 YFSETQ. V lost 4 bases and J lost 0; bases outside the gene matches: 19. The CDR3 covers 22 residues. Written as DNA, the CDR3 is TGCGCCAGCAGCCCTCATGGGGTATCGGGGACTAGCGGGATGATCTCCTACAATGAGCAGTTCTTC. Its translation: CASSPHGVSGTSGMISYNEQFF.

The J gene is TRBJ2-1, the V gene TRBV11-1; D is ambiguous. This CDR3 is 13 amino acids long. Trimming pared 3 bases from V and 6 bases from J, leaving 9 bases between. Germline-derived CDR1 and CDR2 are SGHAT and FQDESV (reference sequence). In DNA, the CDR3 is TGTGCCAGCAGCTTGGATATTGCCAATGAGCAGTTCTTC. Protein: CASSLDIANEQFF.

For this clonotype: An end of the junction does not agree with germline; a read error may underlie this. This sequence joins TRBV6-2 or TRBV6-3 and TRBJ1-5; D is uncertain. This CDR3 region has 14 residues. Looked up from germline, CDR1 is MNHEY and CDR2 is SVGEGT. The CDR3 loop is CVSSLTHSNQPQHF. CDR3 nucleotides: TGTGTCAGCAGTTTGACGCATAGCAATCAGCCCCAGCATTTT.

This clonotype has a handful of counts. CDR3 loop: CASSLTSGRISYEQYF. The CDR3 DNA follows: TGCGCCAGCAGCTTGACTAGCGGGAGAATCTCCTACGAGCAGTACTTC. This chain connects TRBV5-1 to TRBJ2-7; 11 positions agree with TRBD2. The ends lost 1 base at V and 0 bases at J; junction bases unmatched: 3. Per the germline V gene, CDR1 is SGHRS and CDR2 is YFSETQ. The CDR3 has 16 residues.

On this clonotype: One end of the junction varies from germline; a read error may be responsible. This rearrangement joins TRBV20-1 to TRBJ2-1; D uncertain. The CDR3 loop spans 16 amino acids. Looked up from germline, CDR1 is DFQATT and CDR2 is SNEGSKA (reference sequence). This CDR3 is CSASMEIGVGYKEQFF. The CDR3 nucleotides read TGCAGTGCTAGTATGGAGATAGGAGTGGGCTACAAGGAGCAGTTCTTC.

This chain uses TRBV20-1 with TRBJ2-5; D possibly corresponds to TRBD1 (6 bases). The V gene lost 0 bases and the J gene lost 10 bases, with 15 bases spanning the gap. The CDR3 has 13 amino acids. Germline V CDR1 and CDR2: DFQATT, SNEGSKA (reference sequence). The CDR3 sequence: CSARDQGPQGQYF. The CDR3 bases are TGCAGTGCTAGAGATCAGGGGCCCCAGGGCCAGTACTTC.

The rearrangement joins TRBV15 to TRBJ1-5, with a possible D match to TRBD1 (5 bases). Germline assignment: CDR1 LNHNV and CDR2 YYDKDF (reference sequence). Trimming cost V 6 bases and J 5 bases, with 8 bases left between them. CDR3 length: 12 amino acids. CDR3 coding DNA: TGTGCCACCAGAGGGGATCATCAGCCCCAGCATTTT. It translates to CATRGDHQPQHF.

This clonotype turned up a few times. This chain links TRBV6-5 with TRBJ2-5, with D possibly matching TRBD2 (5 bases). Germline CDR1 is MNHEY and CDR2 is SVGAGI. The CDR3 contains 14 residues. V gave up 0 bases and J gave up 5 bases, with 10 bases separating them. CDR3 DNA sequence: TGTGCCAGCAGTTACTCAGGCTGGAGGGAGACCCAGTACTTC. This encodes CASSYSGWRETQYF.

The chain links TRBV29-1 to TRBJ2-5; 8 positions match TRBD2. The CDR3 length is 14 residues. Germline lookup yields CDR1 SQVTM and CDR2 ANQGSEA. The ends lost 4 bases at V and 5 bases at J; junction bases unmatched: 9. CDR3 nucleotides: TGCAGCGTTGGGCTAGCGGGCGTCGGCGAGACCCAGTACTTC. It codes for CSVGLAGVGETQYF.

The J gene is TRBJ1-4, the V gene TRBV2; the D is unclear. Germline V gene sequence: CDR1 SNHLY, CDR2 FYNNEI. The V end lost 2 bases, the J end lost 7 bases, and 14 bases lay between the germline ends. This CDR3 is built from 15 residues. CDR3 loop: CASSETAPSPEKLFF. The CDR3 nucleotides are TGTGCCAGCAGTGAAACGGCCCCATCCCCTGAAAAACTGTTTTTT.

The chain couples TRBV27 to TRBJ2-1, with a weak D call TRBD2 (5 bases). This CDR3 is 15 amino acids long. Trimming left V 3 bases short and J 2 bases short, with 11 bases between. Germline-derived CDR1 and CDR2 are MNHEY and SMNVEV (reference sequence). Written as DNA, the CDR3 is TGTGCCAGCAGTTTGCTGCGGGCCGCCTACAATGAGCAGTTCTTC. Translated: CASSLLRAAYNEQFF.

The rearrangement joins TRBV7-2 to TRBJ1-2; D is uncertain. Germline V gene lookup returns CDR1 SGHTA and CDR2 FQGNSA. The CDR3 has 12 amino acids. V lost 5 bases to trimming and J lost 8 bases, with 12 bases between them. CDR3 residues: CASSVRVDGYTF. In nucleotides, the CDR3 is TGTGCCAGCAGCGTGAGGGTGGACGGCTACACCTTC.

V usage is TRBV10-1 and J usage is TRBJ2-3; no clear D. The CDR3 has 17 residues. Germline CDR1 and CDR2: WNHNN and SYGVQD (reference sequence). Written as DNA, the CDR3 is TGCGGCCAGCGTCCAAGTTGGGGTTACCCTCGCACAGATACGCAGTATTTT. Protein: CGQRPSWGYPRTDTQYF.

This clonotype came up a few times. J is TRBJ1-1 and V is TRBV11-1, with TRBD1 identical over 7 bases. Germline V lookup: CDR1 SGHAT, CDR2 FQDESV (reference sequence). The CDR3 is 14 residues long. J gave up 1 base and V 5 bases, and 4 bases lay outside the gene matches. CDR3: CASSPGQKNTEAFF. In nucleotides, the CDR3 is TGTGCCAGCAGCCCGGGACAGAAGAACACTGAAGCTTTCTTT.

This clonotype has a handful of counts. The genes are TRBV7-2 and TRBJ2-7; no definite D call. V gave up 5 bases and J gave up 4 bases, with 9 bases separating them. Germline V lookup: CDR1 SGHTA, CDR2 FQGNSA. This CDR3 has 12 residues. The CDR3 nucleotides read TGTGCCAGCAGCAAGACCGAATACGAGCAGTACTTC. It encodes CASSKTEYEQYF.

V gene TRBV11-2 combines with J gene TRBJ2-1; possible D gene TRBD1, 5 bases. The J call is doubtful: the DNA matches TRBJ2-7 better. The CDR3 is made up of 15 amino acids. Germline CDR1 SGHAT, CDR2 FQNNGV. The DNA for the CDR3 is TGTGCCAGCAGCTTGGGGCGGAATTCCTACAATGAGCAGTACTTC. Translating gives CASSLGRNSYNEQYF.

This chain links TRBV28 with TRBJ1-2, with 7 bases identical to TRBD1. The CDR3 loop spans 18 amino acids. Germline CDR1 is MDHEN and CDR2 is SYDVKM. J was trimmed by 4 bases and V by 3 bases; bases with no gene match: 17. The CDR3 loop reads CASSFPRDRLGGIYGYTF. CDR3 bases: TGTGCCAGCAGTTTCCCTAGGGACAGACTTGGGGGGATCTATGGCTACACCTTC.

There are a few counts of this clonotype. The V and J genes are TRBV9 and TRBJ2-1, with D possibly being TRBD2 (5 bases). V was cut by 0 bases and J by 7 bases, with 11 bases left in between. This CDR3 is 14 amino acids long. CDR1 SGDLS and CDR2 YYNGEE come from the germline V gene. CDR3 residues: CASSVVPRGNEQFF. CDR3 nucleotide sequence: TGTGCCAGCAGCGTAGTCCCTCGAGGGAATGAGCAGTTCTTC.

For this clonotype: A single base separates this from a much larger clone, so it may be a read error. The V and J genes are TRBV28 and TRBJ2-5; TRBD2 aligns across 14 bases. The J call may be mistaken, given a closer DNA end match to TRBJ2-7. This CDR3 comprises 15 residues. Germline-derived CDR1 and CDR2 are MDHEN and SYDVKM. The CDR3 coding sequence is TGTGCCAGCAGTTGGGGACTAGCGGGAGTCTACGAGCAGTACTTC. It codes for CASSWGLAGVYEQYF.

A remark on this clonotype: Given a much more abundant clone one base away, this may be a read error. V usage is TRBV29-1 and J usage is TRBJ2-5; the D gene could be TRBD1 or TRBD2 (5 bases each). The CDR3 spans 13 residues. Germline-derived CDR1 and CDR2 are SQVTM and ANQGSEA. The ends were cut back, 7 bases at V and 11 bases at J, with 23 bases in the middle. The CDR3 sequence: CSGDPGRKNEQYF. For the CDR3, the DNA is TGCAGCGGCGACCCGGGACGGAAGAATGAGCAGTACTTC. Supplemented by reference TRBV29-1 and TRBJ2-5, the full variable domain reads SAVISQKPSRDICQRGTSLTIQCQVDSQVTMMFWYRQQPGQSLTLIATANQGSEATYESGFVIDKFPISRPNLTFSTLTVSNMSPEDSSIYLCSGDPGRKNEQYFGPGTRLLVL.

There are many counts of this clonotype. The chain employs TRBV20-1 and TRBJ2-7; a possible D gene is TRBD1 (5 bases). The CDR3 contains 13 residues. V was trimmed by 5 bases and J by 6 bases, leaving 17 bases between them. CDR1 is DFQATT and CDR2 is SNEGSKA in the germline V gene (reference sequence). CDR3 bases: TGCAGTGCTGGAAAACCCACAGGTTTCGAGCAGTACTTC. It yields the protein CSAGKPTGFEQYF.

This chain links TRBV29-1 with TRBJ2-1; D may be TRBD1 (7 bases). This CDR3 comprises 13 residues. The ends were cut back, 4 bases at V and 6 bases at J, with 13 bases in the middle. Germline CDR1 is SQVTM and CDR2 is ANQGSEA. The CDR3 reads CSVVAGGSNEQFF. CDR3 bases: TGCAGCGTTGTGGCAGGGGGGTCCAATGAGCAGTTCTTC.

This chain connects TRBV7-9 to TRBJ2-3, with 10 bases fitting TRBD1. Trimming at V came to 5 bases and at J to 1 base, leaving 6 bases not matched to a gene. The CDR3 is made up of 16 amino acids. CDR1 is SEHNR and CDR2 is FQNEAQ in the germline V gene (reference sequence). CDR3 sequence: CASSQPDRGGTDTQYF. The CDR3 DNA is TGTGCCAGCAGCCAACCGGACAGGGGGGGCACAGATACGCAGTATTTT.

The chain has TRBV20-1 and TRBJ1-5; TRBD1 matches 7 bases. Per germline, CDR1 DFQATT and CDR2 SNEGSKA (reference sequence). The trim removed 4 bases at V and 5 bases at J, leaving 11 bases unmatched. The CDR3 has 15 amino acids. The CDR3 DNA reads TGCAGTGCTACCAGGGGGGCCGGGCGAGATCAGCCCCAGCATTTT. Amino acids: CSATRGAGRDQPQHF.

The chain carries TRBV29-1 and TRBJ2-3; D tentatively reads TRBD1 or TRBD2 (5 bases each). The V gene's germline CDR1 is SQVTM and CDR2 ANQGSEA. Trimming took 3 bases from V and 7 from J, leaving 17 bases between them. The CDR3 has 14 residues. The CDR3 DNA is TGCAGCGTTGATCGTCAGGGAGTGAGGAATACGCAGTATTTT. It yields the protein CSVDRQGVRNTQYF.